This T cell receptor (beta chain) was profiled in a study of CD8 T cells in ankylosing spondylitis. The CDR3 spans 13 residues. Germline V CDR1 and CDR2: LGHNA, YNFKEQ. Between the trimmed V and J ends, which lost 3 bases and 8 bases, there was a span of 13 bases. It was by quantitative 5'-RACE with molecular barcodes that TCR beta libraries were made. TCRdb called the 5' RACE reads again in MiXCR, with one record for every CDR3 protein. The table shows about 800,000 distinct CDR3 sequences, with roughly 12% occurring only once. Details on this clonotype: Its antigen is as yet unknown.

Findings of the study overall: Reported data indicate significant enrichment of disease-linked clones within matched ankylosing spondylitis synovial fluid. Seemingly distinctive of ankylosing spondylitis blood was a TCR beta motif formed by eight highly homologous variants.

The receptor was derived from a male donor with ankylosing spondylitis. The chain links TRBV4-2 to TRBJ1-1; weak D call: TRBD1 (5 bases). The sample comprised blood, either unsorted or a sorted T cell fraction (not recorded which). The CDR3 sequence is CASSQATGREAFF. The DNA of the CDR3 is TGTGCCAGCAGCCAGGCTACAGGACGCGAAGCTTTCTTT.